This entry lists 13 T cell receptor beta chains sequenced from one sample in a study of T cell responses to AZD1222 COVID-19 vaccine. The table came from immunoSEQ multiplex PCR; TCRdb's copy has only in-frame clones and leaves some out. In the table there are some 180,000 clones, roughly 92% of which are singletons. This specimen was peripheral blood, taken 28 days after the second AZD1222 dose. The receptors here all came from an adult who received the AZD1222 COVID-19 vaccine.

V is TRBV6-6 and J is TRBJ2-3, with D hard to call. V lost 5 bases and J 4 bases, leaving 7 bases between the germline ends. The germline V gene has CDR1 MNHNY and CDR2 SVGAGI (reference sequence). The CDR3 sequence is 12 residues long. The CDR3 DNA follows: TGTGCCAGCAGTCGCGTATCAGATACGCAGTATTTT. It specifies CASSRVSDTQYF.

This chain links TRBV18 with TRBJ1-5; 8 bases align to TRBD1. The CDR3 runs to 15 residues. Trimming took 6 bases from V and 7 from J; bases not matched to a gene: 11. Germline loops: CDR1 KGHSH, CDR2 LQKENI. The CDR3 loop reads CASSSQGAGKQPQHF. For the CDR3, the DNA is TGTGCCAGCTCGTCCCAGGGGGCAGGGAAGCAGCCCCAGCATTTT.

The CDR3 reads CASSLESANYGYTF. The CDR3 DNA reads as TGTGCCAGCAGCTTGGAGAGCGCAAACTATGGCTACACCTTC. J is TRBJ1-2 and V is TRBV5-4; D uncertain. The CDR3 extends over 14 amino acids. CDR1 SGHNT and CDR2 YYREEE come from the germline V gene (reference sequence). V was clipped by 0 bases and J by 2 bases, with 8 bases between them.

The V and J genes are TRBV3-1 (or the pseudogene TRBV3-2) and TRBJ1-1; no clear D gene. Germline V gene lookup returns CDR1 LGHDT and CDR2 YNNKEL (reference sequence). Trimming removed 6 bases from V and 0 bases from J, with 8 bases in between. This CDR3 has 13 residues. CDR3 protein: CASRSGLNTEAFF. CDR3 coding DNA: TGTGCCAGCAGATCCGGCCTGAACACTGAAGCTTTCTTT.

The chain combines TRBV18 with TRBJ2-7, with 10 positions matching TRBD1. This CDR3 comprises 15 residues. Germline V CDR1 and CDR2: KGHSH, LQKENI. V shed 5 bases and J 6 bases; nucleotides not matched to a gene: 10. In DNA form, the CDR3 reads TGTGCCAGCTCATCCCTTACGACAGGGGGCGGCGAGCAGTACTTC. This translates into CASSSLTTGGGEQYF.

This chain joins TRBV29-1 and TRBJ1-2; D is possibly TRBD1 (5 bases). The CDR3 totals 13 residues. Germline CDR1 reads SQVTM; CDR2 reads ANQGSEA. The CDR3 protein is CRAGRAHDYGYTF. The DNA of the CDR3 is TGCAGAGCGGGCAGGGCGCATGACTATGGCTACACCTTC.

The CDR3 DNA reads as TGTGCCAGCAGCGGGGGACTGGGAGAGACCCAGTACTTC. Its protein is CASSGGLGETQYF. The chain recombines TRBV7-9 with TRBJ2-5; D perhaps matches TRBD2 (6 bases). Germline V gene data show CDR1 as SEHNR and CDR2 as FQNEAQ (reference sequence). V gave up 5 bases and J gave up 4 bases, with 11 bases separating them. The CDR3 covers 13 residues.

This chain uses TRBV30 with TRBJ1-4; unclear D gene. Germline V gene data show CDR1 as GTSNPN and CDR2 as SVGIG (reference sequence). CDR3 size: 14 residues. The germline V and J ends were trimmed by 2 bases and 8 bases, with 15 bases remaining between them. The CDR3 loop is CAWSLSGFGEKLFF. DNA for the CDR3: TGTGCCTGGAGTCTTTCCGGGTTTGGGGAAAAACTGTTTTTT.

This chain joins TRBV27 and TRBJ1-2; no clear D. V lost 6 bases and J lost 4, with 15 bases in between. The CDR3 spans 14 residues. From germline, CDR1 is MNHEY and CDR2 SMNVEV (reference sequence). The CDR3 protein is CASRGPNEGYGYTF. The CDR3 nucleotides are TGTGCCAGCAGAGGACCTAACGAGGGCTATGGCTACACCTTC.

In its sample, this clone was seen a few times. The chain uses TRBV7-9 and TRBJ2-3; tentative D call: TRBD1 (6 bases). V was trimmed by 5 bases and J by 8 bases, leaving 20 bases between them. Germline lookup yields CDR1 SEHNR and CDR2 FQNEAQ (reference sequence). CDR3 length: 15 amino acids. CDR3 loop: CASSDRIAALGTQYF. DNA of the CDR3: TGTGCCAGCAGCGACAGGATTGCAGCCCTGGGTACGCAGTATTTT.

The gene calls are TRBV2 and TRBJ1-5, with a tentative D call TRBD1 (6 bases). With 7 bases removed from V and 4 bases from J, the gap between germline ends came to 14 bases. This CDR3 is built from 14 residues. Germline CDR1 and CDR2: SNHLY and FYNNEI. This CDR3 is CASTKGHPNQPQHF. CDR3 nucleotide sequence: TGTGCCAGCACTAAGGGACACCCTAATCAGCCCCAGCATTTT.

CDR3 amino acids: CASSRTGREAFF. The CDR3 DNA follows: TGTGCCAGCAGTCGGACAGGGAGGGAAGCTTTCTTT. This chain uses TRBV12-3 or TRBV12-4 with TRBJ1-1; 8 nucleotides line up with TRBD1. The length of the CDR3 is 12 residues. V dropped 5 bases and J dropped 8; count of bases not matched to a gene: 4.

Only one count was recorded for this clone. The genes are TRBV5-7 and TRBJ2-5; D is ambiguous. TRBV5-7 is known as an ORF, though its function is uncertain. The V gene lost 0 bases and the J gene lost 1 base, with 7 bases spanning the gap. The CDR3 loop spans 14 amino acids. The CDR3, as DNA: TGTGCCAGCAGCTTGGAGCGAGTCCAAGAGACCCAGTACTTC. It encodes CASSLERVQETQYF.